This entry concerns a single TCR beta chain. A few counts support this clonotype. The antigen this receptor binds is unknown. Qualities for individual bases were not recorded, and no much larger clone is one base off. The germline V gene yields SGHRS for CDR1 and YFSETQ for CDR2. Between the V and J ends, shortened by 6 bases and 0 bases respectively, the junction contains 9 bases. From cysteine to phenylalanine, the CDR3 is 14 amino acids long. This entry keeps only the CDR3 DNA: 42 bases, framed from base 1. The entry originates in a study of T-cell memory formation after mild COVID-19 (dated by TCRdb to about 2021). Turning to the overall study: TCR sequence clusters from the two donors were largely donor specific. In a couple of donors, T-cell clones that expanded and contracted after mild COVID-19 were tracked by sequencing TCRalpha and TCRbeta repertoires over time. The cohort was made up of two young adult volunteers, one female and one male, who were previously healthy. Overall results and qualifications from the work: Clones that contracted from day 15 to 85 showed balanced CD4/CD8 phenotypes, whereas a second wave of clones that expanded from day 15 to 37 leaned towards CD4+. The study included only two mild cases, and larger cohorts that include severe cases with pre-infection samples were judged to be necessary. Whether the second-wave clones peaking on day 37 were SARS-CoV-2 specific was not confirmed. Some responding clones were detected in pre-infection memory, suggesting pre-existing cross-reactive memory T cells joined the SARS-CoV-2 response. Contracting CD4+ clones were found mainly in CM and EM memory subsets, while CD8+ clones were enriched in EMRA.

PBMCs were isolated by Ficoll-Paque density gradient centrifugation. TCRdb records Illumina NovaSeq 6000 as the sequencer. Using 5'RACE with constant-segment primers, TCRalpha and TCRbeta cDNA libraries were constructed, with sample barcodes and unique molecular identifiers added in the process. RNA was extracted from every sample with Trizol reagent. Library amplification was performed in two PCR steps, and a second sample barcode and Illumina TruSeq adapters were introduced in the second step. Libraries were sequenced on an Illumina NovaSeq with 2 x 150 bp paired-end reads. Regarding the original processing steps: The reads were demultiplexed and collapsed into UMI-guided consensus sequences using migec v1.2.7. With mixcr v2.1.11, UMI consensuses were aligned to TRA and TRB V and J templates and assembled into clonotypes. Clonotypes were classified as expanded or contracted when called significant by both edgeR and NoisET, with noise models trained on biological replicates. For edgeR calls, a false discovery rate-adjusted p below 0.01 and a log2 fold-change threshold of 1 were applied. PCA with hierarchical clustering of max-normalized trajectories of the 1000 most abundant clonotypes was used as exploratory dynamics analysis. Each responding clone was given a CD4 or CD8 phenotype based on the CD4+ and CD8+ repertoires, which had been sequenced separately. TCRdb redid the processing of the public reads, applying fastp at Q25 and MiXCR, and retained in-frame beta chains. When rows share a CDR3 protein, they turn into one entry using the most common DNA and genes. In this record, the V and J calls reflect TCRdb's handling and not the investigators' own analysis. Recorded for this sample are 430,000 or so distinct CDR3 sequences; around a quarter of them occurred a single time. The leading ten clones occupy about 12% of the sample.

This clonotype was sampled from an adult woman who had mild COVID-19 (a few samples of this study predate the infection). The sample titles of this study are shuffled in the database, so cell type and time point are left out; the donor was told from shared clones. The source material was PBMCs or a T cell subset sorted from them (not recorded which). The chain is made from TRBV5-1 and TRBJ1-4, with TRBD1 tentatively as D gene (6 bases match). This receptor carries the CDR3 CASTEGATNEKLFF. The DNA sequence follows: TGCGCCAGCACGGAGGGGGCAACTAATGAAAAACTGTTTTTT.